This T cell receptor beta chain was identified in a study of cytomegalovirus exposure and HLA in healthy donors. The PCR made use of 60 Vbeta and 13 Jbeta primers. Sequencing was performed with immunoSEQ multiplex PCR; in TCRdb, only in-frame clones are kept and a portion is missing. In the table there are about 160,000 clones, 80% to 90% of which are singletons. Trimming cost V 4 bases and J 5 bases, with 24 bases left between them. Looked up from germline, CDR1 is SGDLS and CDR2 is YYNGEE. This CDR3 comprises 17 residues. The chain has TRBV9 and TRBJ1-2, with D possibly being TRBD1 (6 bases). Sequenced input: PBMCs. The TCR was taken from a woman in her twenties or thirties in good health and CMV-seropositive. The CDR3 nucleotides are TGTGCCAGCAGCTCGAAGGGGCAGGGGCCCCGGTCGTATGGCTACACCTTC. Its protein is CASSSKGQGPRSYGYTF.